This T cell receptor beta chain was captured in a study of beta chain features in type 1 diabetes. Study details: In all, 107,917,701 sorted cells from all samples were analyzed.

Each of the CD4+ naive, central memory, regulatory and stem cell-like memory populations was sorted via CD45RO/CCR7/CD25/CD127/CD95/CD27. Comments on this clone: The antigen is undetermined.

Every isolated RNA sample was fully reverse transcribed, so sequencing captured expressed TCRB transcripts. The data were produced by immunoSEQ multiplex PCR, yet TCRdb's version contains in-frame clones alone and is incomplete. Of over 120,000 clones listed, about 12% are singletons. Study-wide results and caveats: Naive, central memory and regulatory TCRB repertoires appeared more similar among patients than healthy donors. VDJ junctions sequenced from type 1 diabetes patients showed fewer insertions and more deletions. Type 1 diabetes patients had TCRB CDR3s that were shorter (moderately but significantly so) in all four CD4+ subsets.

Trimming shortened V by 4 bases and J by 0 bases, and 10 bases separated the two germline ends. The CDR3 extends over 15 amino acids. The germline CDR1 and CDR2 sequences are SGHRS and YFSETQ. V and J are TRBV5-1 and TRBJ2-2; tentative D call: TRBD2 (5 bases). The TCR was taken from a man younger than 35 with type 1 diabetes. The sequenced sample consisted of central memory CD4+ T cells from blood. The CDR3 DNA follows: TGCGCCAGCAGCACCGACTATTCGAACACCGGGGAGCTGTTTTTT. It codes for CASSTDYSNTGELFF.